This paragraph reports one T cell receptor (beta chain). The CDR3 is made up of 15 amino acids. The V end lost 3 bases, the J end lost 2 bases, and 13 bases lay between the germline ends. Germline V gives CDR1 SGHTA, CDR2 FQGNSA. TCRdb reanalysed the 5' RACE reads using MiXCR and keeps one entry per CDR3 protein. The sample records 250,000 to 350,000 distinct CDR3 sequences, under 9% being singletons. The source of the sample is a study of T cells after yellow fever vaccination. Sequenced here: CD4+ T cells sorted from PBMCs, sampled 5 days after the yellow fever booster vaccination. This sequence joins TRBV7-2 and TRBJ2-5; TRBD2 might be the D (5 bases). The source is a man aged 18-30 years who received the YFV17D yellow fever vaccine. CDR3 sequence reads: CASSLTSGVQETQYF. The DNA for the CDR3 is TGTGCCAGCAGCTTGACCAGCGGAGTTCAAGAGACCCAGTACTTC.